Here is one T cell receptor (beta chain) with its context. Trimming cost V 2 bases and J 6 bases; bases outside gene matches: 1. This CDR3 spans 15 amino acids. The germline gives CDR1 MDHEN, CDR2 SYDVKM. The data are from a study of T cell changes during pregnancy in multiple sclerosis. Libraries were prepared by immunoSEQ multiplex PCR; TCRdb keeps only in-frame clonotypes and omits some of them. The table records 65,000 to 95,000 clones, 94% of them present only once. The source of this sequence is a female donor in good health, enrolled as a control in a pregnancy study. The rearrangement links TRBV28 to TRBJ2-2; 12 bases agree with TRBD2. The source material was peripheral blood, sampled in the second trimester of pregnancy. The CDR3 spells CASSLLAGGPGELFF. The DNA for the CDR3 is TGTGCCAGCAGTTTACTAGCGGGAGGGCCCGGGGAGCTGTTTTTT. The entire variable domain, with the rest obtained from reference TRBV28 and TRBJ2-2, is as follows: DVKVTQSSRYLVKRTGEKVFLECVQDMDHENMFWYRQDPGLGLRLIYFSYDVKMKEKGDIPEGYSVSREKKERFSLILESASTNQTSMYLCASSLLAGGPGELFFGEGSRLTVL.